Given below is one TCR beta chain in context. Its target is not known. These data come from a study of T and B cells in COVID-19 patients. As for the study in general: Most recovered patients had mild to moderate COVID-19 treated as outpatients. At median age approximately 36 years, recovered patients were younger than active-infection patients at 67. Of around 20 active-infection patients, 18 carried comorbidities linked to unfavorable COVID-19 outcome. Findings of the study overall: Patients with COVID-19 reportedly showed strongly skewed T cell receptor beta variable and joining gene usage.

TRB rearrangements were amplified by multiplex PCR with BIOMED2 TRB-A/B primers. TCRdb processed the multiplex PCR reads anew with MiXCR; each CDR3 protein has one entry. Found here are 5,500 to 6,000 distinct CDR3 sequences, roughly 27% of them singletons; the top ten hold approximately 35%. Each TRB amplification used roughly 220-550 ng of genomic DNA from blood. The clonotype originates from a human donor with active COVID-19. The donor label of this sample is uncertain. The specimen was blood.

The CDR3, as DNA: TGTGCCACTCGCGGGGCTAGCGTGGCCCAGTCCTACAATGAGCAGTTCTTC. It specifies CATRGASVAQSYNEQFF. The rearrangement links TRBV15 to TRBJ2-1; tentative D call: TRBD2 (6 bases). Germline V gene data show CDR1 as LNHNV and CDR2 as YYDKDF (reference sequence). The CDR3 has 17 residues. Trimming took off 9 bases at V and 1 base at J, with 22 bases between the two ends.